What follows are 29 T cell receptor beta chains derived from one specimen sequenced in a study of shared clonotypes between healthy human individuals. Measured with immunoSEQ multiplex PCR; TCRdb has only the in-frame clones, and not every one. Among about 870,000 clones, around 92% were seen once, and the ten largest hold approximately 25%. In the naive CD8 group, cells lacked CD45RO and were positively selected for CCR7, so terminally differentiated effector memory CD45RA+ cells were left out. Specimen: naive CD8+ T cells sorted from blood. All receptors come from a man younger than 40 in good health.

J is TRBJ2-7 and V is TRBV11-2, with TRBD1 matching over 11 bases. The CDR3 contains 15 residues. The germline gives CDR1 SGHAT, CDR2 FQNNGV. J lost 2 bases, V lost 6 bases, and 6 bases had no gene match. CDR3 residues: CASRSGTGGTYEQYF. The CDR3 DNA reads as TGTGCCAGCAGGTCCGGGACAGGGGGTACCTACGAGCAGTACTTC. The full variable domain, its missing parts supplied by reference TRBV11-2 and TRBJ2-7, is EAGVAQSPRYKIIEKRQSVAFWCNPISGHATLYWYQQILGQGPKLLIQFQNNGVVDDSQLPKDRFSAERLKGVDSTLKIQPAKLEDSAVYLCASRSGTGGTYEQYFGPGTRLTVT.

This sequence joins TRBV13 and TRBJ2-6, with 10 nucleotides matching TRBD2. J was trimmed by 0 bases and V by 6 bases; bases with no gene match: 8. CDR1 PRHDT and CDR2 FYEKMQ come from the germline V gene (reference sequence). The CDR3 runs to 18 residues. The CDR3 bases are TGTGCCAGCAGTTCCGAGCGGGAGGGATTCTCTGGGGCCAACGTCCTGACTTTC. It translates to CASSSEREGFSGANVLTF. Together with reference TRBV13 and TRBJ2-6, the CDR3 gives the full variable domain: AAGVIQSPRHLIKEKRETATLKCYPIPRHDTVYWYQQGPGQDPQFLISFYEKMQSDKGSIPDRFSAQQFSDYHSELNMSSLELGDSALYFCASSSEREGFSGANVLTFGAGSRLTVL.

This clone was detected only a few times. The CDR3 protein is CASSQPGRPQHF. The CDR3 DNA reads as TGTGCCAGCAGTCAGCCCGGTCGGCCCCAGCATTTT. The rearrangement uses TRBV27 and TRBJ1-5; D uncertain. With 5 bases removed from V and 9 bases from J, the gap between germline ends came to 11 bases. Per germline, CDR1 MNHEY and CDR2 SMNVEV (reference sequence). The CDR3 is 12 residues long.

This chain joins TRBV14 and TRBJ2-7; tentatively, D is TRBD1 or TRBD2 (5 bases each). This CDR3 is built from 16 residues. The germline CDR1 and CDR2 sequences are SGHDN and FVKESK. Trimming left V 0 bases short and J 2 bases short, with 14 bases between. CDR3 nucleotide sequence: TGTGCCAGCAGCCAAGAAAGGGGACCTATTACCTACGAGCAGTACTTC. As protein: CASSQERGPITYEQYF.

This chain uses TRBV27 with TRBJ1-2; 8 bases agree with TRBD1. Germline V gene sequence: CDR1 MNHEY, CDR2 SMNVEV (reference sequence). V lost 5 bases to trimming and J lost 4 bases; unmatched junction nucleotides: 6. The CDR3 sequence is 14 residues long. CDR3 nucleotide sequence: TGTGCCAGCAGTCCTGGACAGGGTTCCTATGGCTACACCTTC. This gives the protein CASSPGQGSYGYTF.

This clone was seen just once. The rearrangement uses TRBV27 and TRBJ2-7; D possibly uses TRBD1 or TRBD2 (5 bases each). Germline lookup yields CDR1 MNHEY and CDR2 SMNVEV (reference sequence). This CDR3 comprises 16 residues. V was shortened by 0 bases and J by 0 bases, with 12 bases between the two germline ends. DNA for the CDR3: TGTGCCAGCAGTTTATCGAGGGGCCTGCTCTCCTACGAGCAGTACTTC. It encodes CASSLSRGLLSYEQYF.

CDR3 sequence: CASSYSGLAGAREQFF. DNA for the CDR3: TGTGCCAGCAGTTACTCGGGACTAGCGGGAGCTCGGGAGCAGTTCTTC. The chain couples TRBV6-5 to TRBJ2-1; 14 nucleotides match TRBD2. This CDR3 is 16 amino acids long. Germline CDR1 and CDR2: MNHEY and SVGAGI. V lost 0 bases and J lost 10; bases outside the gene matches: 5.

This sequence joins TRBV7-8 and TRBJ2-2; 11 bases are a match to TRBD2. Germline V gives CDR1 SGHVS, CDR2 FQNEAQ. Trimming at V came to 5 bases and at J to 0 bases, leaving 8 bases not matched to a gene. The CDR3 has 18 amino acids. In DNA, the CDR3 is TGTGCCAGCAGCCCGATCCTAGCGGGAGGCCCGAACACCGGGGAGCTGTTTTTT. Translating gives CASSPILAGGPNTGELFF.

The chain uses TRBV30 and TRBJ1-2; a weak D match, TRBD1 (6 bases). The germline CDR1 and CDR2 sequences are GTSNPN and SVGIG (reference sequence). The CDR3 has 18 amino acids. V lost 0 bases and J lost 2, with 22 bases in between. The DNA of the CDR3 is TGTGCCTGGAGTGTACTCCTATCAGACGGGGGCGGGAACTATGGCTACACCTTC. Protein: CAWSVLLSDGGGNYGYTF.

This clone was recorded only once. Other DNA sequences in this specimen translate into the identical CDR3. The CDR3 spells CASSFGADTQYF. Here the CDR3 DNA reads TGTGCCAGCAGTTTCGGGGCGGATACGCAGTATTTT. This chain uses TRBV27 with TRBJ2-3; D tentatively reads TRBD1 or TRBD2 (5 bases each). With 3 bases removed from V and 6 bases from J, the gap between germline ends came to 7 bases. Germline V gene sequence: CDR1 MNHEY, CDR2 SMNVEV (reference sequence). This CDR3 has 12 amino acids.

The V and J genes are TRBV14 and TRBJ2-1, with 8 bases aligning to TRBD2. Germline V CDR1 and CDR2: SGHDN, FVKESK. Losses at the gene ends were 8 bases for V and 3 bases for J; bases not matched to a gene: 6. The CDR3 extends over 14 amino acids. The CDR3 loop reads CASCSGINYNEQFF. Here the CDR3 DNA reads TGTGCCAGCTGTAGCGGGATAAACTACAATGAGCAGTTCTTC. Combining the CDR3 with reference TRBV14 and TRBJ2-1 gives the whole variable domain EAGVTQFPSHSVIEKGQTVTLRCDPISGHDNLYWYRRVMGKEIKFLLHFVKESKQDESGMPNNRFLAERTGGTYSTLKVQPAELEDSGVYFCASCSGINYNEQFFGPGTRLTVL.

The chain links TRBV6-5 to TRBJ1-5, with D maybe TRBD1 (5 bases). CDR3 length: 14 residues. The germline V gene has CDR1 MNHEY and CDR2 SVGAGI. The V and J ends lost 3 bases and 8 bases respectively, with 14 bases between them. CDR3 sequence reads: CASSYGGVGEPQHF. In DNA form, the CDR3 reads TGTGCCAGCAGTTATGGGGGGGTGGGGGAGCCCCAGCATTTT.

V gene TRBV7-2 combines with J gene TRBJ2-7, with D perhaps given as TRBD1 or TRBD2 (5 bases each). The V gene lost 7 bases and the J gene lost 0 bases, with 13 bases spanning the gap. Germline-derived CDR1 and CDR2 are SGHTA and FQGNSA. This CDR3 has 14 residues. Here the CDR3 DNA reads TGTGCCAGCACTCTCGGGGCGGCCTCCTACGAGCAGTACTTC. It yields the protein CASTLGAASYEQYF.

This clone is a singleton in its sample. The same CDR3 also results from other DNA sequences found in this sample. This chain joins TRBV7-6 and TRBJ2-7; D not resolved. Germline V lookup: CDR1 SGHVS, CDR2 FNYEAQ. V was cut by 1 base and J by 2 bases, with 6 bases left in between. The CDR3 extends over 13 amino acids. DNA of the CDR3: TGTGCCAGCAGCTTAGGCGACACCTACGAGCAGTACTTC. It specifies CASSLGDTYEQYF.

The genes are TRBV14 and TRBJ1-1; maybe TRBD1 (5 bases). The CDR3 spans 16 residues. The ends were cut back, 3 bases at V and 0 bases at J, with 14 bases in the middle. Germline CDR1 reads SGHDN; CDR2 reads FVKESK. The CDR3 DNA follows: TGTGCCAGCAGCCATCTCACGGGAGGGGTGAACACTGAAGCTTTCTTT. This translates into CASSHLTGGVNTEAFF.

This clone was detected only once. The chain couples TRBV5-4 to TRBJ2-7; either TRBD1 or TRBD2 may fit D (5 bases each). Trimming took 3 bases from V and 2 from J, leaving 15 bases between them. CDR1 SGHNT and CDR2 YYREEE come from the germline V gene (reference sequence). This CDR3 is 15 amino acids long. CDR3 in DNA: TGTGCCAGCAGCTGGGGCCCGGGACCTACCTACGAGCAGTACTTC. The encoded protein is CASSWGPGPTYEQYF.

The V call is TRBV7-8, the J call TRBJ2-3, with TRBD2 identical over 9 bases. Germline values: CDR1 SGHVS, CDR2 FQNEAQ. Trimming removed 4 bases from V and 5 bases from J; junction bases left unmatched: 13. CDR3 length: 17 residues. CDR3: CASSWNPSGTPLDTQYF. The CDR3 DNA reads TGTGCCAGCAGCTGGAACCCTAGCGGGACCCCGTTAGATACGCAGTATTTT.

V usage is TRBV7-6 and J usage is TRBJ2-1; 11 bases match TRBD2. Germline lookup yields CDR1 SGHVS and CDR2 FNYEAQ. The CDR3 consists of 16 residues. The J segment lost 8 bases and the V segment lost 4 bases, leaving 10 bases of the junction unmatched. CDR3 residues: CASSSISGRALDEQFF. The DNA of the CDR3 is TGTGCCAGCAGCTCCATTAGCGGGAGGGCCTTGGATGAGCAGTTCTTC. Based on the CDR3 plus reference TRBV7-6 and TRBJ2-1, the full variable domain is GAGVSQSPRYKVTKRGQDVALRCDPISGHVSLYWYRQALGQGPEFLTYFNYEAQQDKSGLPNDRFSAERPEGSISTLTIQRTEQRDSAMYRCASSSISGRALDEQFFGPGTRLTVL.

The CDR3 nucleotides read TGTGCCAGCAGTTTACTGGGACGGAAAGACTACGAGCAGTACTTC. Its protein product is CASSLLGRKDYEQYF. This rearrangement joins TRBV27 to TRBJ2-7, with D perhaps given as TRBD1 or TRBD2 (5 bases each). Trimming pared 2 bases from V and 3 bases from J, leaving 14 bases between. CDR3 length equals 15 residues. Germline V gives CDR1 MNHEY, CDR2 SMNVEV (reference sequence).

The chain has TRBV4-3 and TRBJ2-7; D gene uncertain. The CDR3 length is 15 residues. CDR1 LGHNA and CDR2 YSLEER come from the germline V gene. Deletions cut 1 base from V and 3 bases from J, with 13 bases between. CDR3 DNA sequence: TGCGCCAGCAGCCAAGGATTCGGACCGCTCTACGAGCAGTACTTC. Amino acid sequence: CASSQGFGPLYEQYF.

The chain couples TRBV28 to TRBJ2-1, with a tentative D call TRBD2 (6 bases). CDR1 MDHEN and CDR2 SYDVKM come from the germline V gene. This CDR3 region has 12 residues. Trimming removed 8 bases from V and 6 bases from J, with 11 bases in between. The CDR3 region is CASDGRVNEQFF. The CDR3 DNA is TGTGCCAGCGACGGGAGAGTCAATGAGCAGTTCTTC.

The chain carries TRBV28 and TRBJ1-2; a possible D gene is TRBD1 (5 bases). Germline CDR1 and CDR2: MDHEN and SYDVKM. With 6 bases removed from V and 7 bases from J, the gap between germline ends came to 9 bases. CDR3 length equals 11 residues. The CDR3 protein is CASRMGGGYTF. The CDR3 bases are TGTGCCAGCAGAATGGGGGGTGGCTACACCTTC.

The V and J genes are TRBV9 and TRBJ1-2, with TRBD1 matching over 7 bases. The germline V gene encodes CDR1 SGDLS and CDR2 YYNGEE. CDR3 length: 11 amino acids. The trim removed 8 bases at V and 4 bases at J, leaving 2 bases unmatched. The DNA of the CDR3 is TGTGCCAGTTCAGGGGGCTATGGCTACACCTTC. Protein product: CASSGGYGYTF.

The chain joins TRBV27 to TRBJ2-7; 10 bases are shared with TRBD2. The CDR3 extends over 16 amino acids. The V gene's germline CDR1 is MNHEY and CDR2 SMNVEV (reference sequence). The trim removed 2 bases at V and 2 bases at J, leaving 6 bases unmatched. The DNA of the CDR3 is TGTGCCAGCAGTTTAGTCTTAGCGGGAGGCGCCTACGAGCAGTACTTC. Translated: CASSLVLAGGAYEQYF.

The rearrangement uses TRBV7-9 and TRBJ2-7; 10 bases map to TRBD1. The germline V gene has CDR1 SEHNR and CDR2 FQNEAQ (reference sequence). V shed 5 bases and J 2 bases; nucleotides not matched to a gene: 6. There are 15 residues in the CDR3. DNA for the CDR3: TGTGCCAGCAGCCGCCGGGACAGGGGAACCTACGAGCAGTACTTC. Its protein is CASSRRDRGTYEQYF.

This clone has ten or more counts. This chain uses TRBV19 with TRBJ2-2; D may be TRBD1 (5 bases). CDR1 and CDR2 from the germline V gene are LNHDA and SQIVND (reference sequence). V lost 5 bases to trimming and J lost 6 bases, with 7 bases between them. The CDR3 consists of 12 residues. The CDR3 bases are TGTGCCAGTAGTCCAGGGTCCGGGGAGCTGTTTTTT. Its translation is CASSPGSGELFF. Complete variable domain (other parts from reference TRBV19 and TRBJ2-2): DGGITQSPKYLFRKEGQNVTLSCEQNLNHDAMYWYRQDPGQGLRLIYYSQIVNDFQKGDIAEGYSVSREKKESFPLTVTSAQKNPTAFYLCASSPGSGELFFGEGSRLTVL.

The chain couples TRBV9 to TRBJ2-5; no firm D call. The V end lost 1 base, the J end lost 3 bases, and 7 bases lay between the germline ends. CDR3 size: 13 residues. Looked up from germline, CDR1 is SGDLS and CDR2 is YYNGEE. The CDR3 loop reads CASSVFGEETQYF. The CDR3 DNA reads as TGTGCCAGCAGCGTATTTGGGGAAGAGACCCAGTACTTC.

The V gene is TRBV19, the J gene TRBJ2-3; 8 nucleotides line up with TRBD2. Trimming took 10 bases from V and 3 from J; bases not matched to a gene: 15. CDR3 length: 16 residues. Germline values: CDR1 LNHDA, CDR2 SQIVND (reference sequence). The chain's CDR3 is CATLSTSGSTTDTQYF. The CDR3, as DNA: TGTGCCACCCTGAGTACAAGCGGGAGCACGACAGATACGCAGTATTTT.

The chain employs TRBV9 and TRBJ2-1, with 8 bases fitting TRBD1. CDR1 and CDR2 (germline): SGDLS, YYNGEE. This CDR3 region has 16 residues. V was pared by 4 bases and J by 7 bases, with 13 bases of the junction left unmatched. The CDR3 is CASSPTPQGALNEQFF. In DNA, the CDR3 is TGTGCCAGCAGCCCGACACCTCAGGGGGCGCTTAATGAGCAGTTCTTC.